What follows are 27 T cell receptor beta chains derived from one specimen sequenced in a study of tumor and adjacent non-tumor tissue in lung cancer. TCRbeta libraries were built with three rounds of nested PCR, modified from ARM-PCR. TCRdb reanalysed the multiplex PCR reads using MiXCR and keeps one entry per CDR3 protein. Seen here are over 110,000 distinct CDR3 sequences, approximately 72% observed once, and the top ten hold about 18%. No cell sorting was done before RNA was extracted from the tissue. Sequenced: lung tumor tissue. The receptors derive from a man aged 60 to 75 with small cell lung cancer.

Of note for this clonotype: Since a much larger clone is just one base distant, this may be a read error. This CDR3 is CASMGQGLNTIYF. The CDR3 bases are TGTGCCAGCATGGGACAGGGTCTAAACACCATATATTTT. The rearrangement links TRBV12-3 or TRBV12-4 to TRBJ1-3, with 9 nucleotides matching TRBD1. Unmatched junction bases numbered 4, after V lost 7 bases and J lost 6 bases. The CDR3 contains 13 residues.

The chain links TRBV6-5 to TRBJ1-1; possible D gene TRBD1, 5 bases. The CDR3 runs 13 residues. The V and J ends lost 2 bases and 5 bases respectively, with 9 bases between them. Germline CDR1 MNHEY, CDR2 SVGAGI. The chain's CDR3 is CASSYLQGTEAFF. CDR3 in DNA: TGTGCCAGCAGTTACCTCCAGGGTACTGAAGCTTTCTTT.

About this clonotype: One base away lies a much larger clone, so this may be a sequencing read error. The chain couples TRBV12-5 to TRBJ2-7; no clear D gene. Germline CDR1 and CDR2: LGHNT and FRNRAP. This CDR3 contains 17 residues. The CDR3 nucleotides read TGTGCTAGTGGTTTGATTGTTGGCAGCGACCCCACCTACGAGCAGAACTTC. It specifies CASGLIVGSDPTYEQNF. Full variable domain (remainder filled in from reference TRBV12-5 and TRBJ2-7): DARVTQTPRHKVTEMGQEVTMRCQPILGHNTVFWYRQTMMQGLELLAYFRNRAPLDDSGMPKDRFSAEMPDATLATLKIQPSEPRDSAVYFCASGLIVGSDPTYEQNFGPGTRLTVT.

Note on this clonotype: At one of its ends the junction is not consistent with the germline gene, which may arise from a read error. The V gene is TRBV12-3 or TRBV12-4, the J gene TRBJ2-7; TRBD2 agrees at 10 bases. The CDR3 has 14 residues. This CDR3 reads CASSSGRVLGEQHF. The CDR3 DNA is TGTGCCAGCAGCAGCGGGAGGGTTTTAGGCGAGCAGCACTTC.

Only one count was recorded for this clonotype. A much larger clone differs by one base, so this may be a read error. J is TRBJ2-1 and V is TRBV6-1, with 8 bases lining up with TRBD1. Germline assignment: CDR1 MNHNS and CDR2 SASEGT. The V segment lost 10 bases and the J segment 8 bases; nucleotides outside the gene matches: 13. The CDR3 length is 14 residues. CDR3 coding DNA: TGTGCCAACAGAGGACAGGGTGAGGCGGATGAGCAGTTCTTC. Amino acids: CANRGQGEADEQFF.

With regard to this clonotype: At one end the junction does not follow the germline gene, possibly because of a read error. The rearrangement joins TRBV11-2 to TRBJ1-6; D possibly corresponds to TRBD1 (5 bases). The CDR3 is 14 residues long. The germline gives CDR1 SGHAT, CDR2 FQNNGV. The CDR3 bases are TGTGCCAGTAGCTTAGACCCGGGACTCTCACCCCTCCACTTT. Translating it yields CASSLDPGLSPLHF.

With regard to this clonotype: At one boundary the junction diverges from the germline segment, which might be a read error. This chain uses TRBV6-1 with TRBJ2-2; weak D call: TRBD2 (6 bases). The germline V gene has CDR1 MNHNS and CDR2 SASEGT. This CDR3 contains 18 residues. The CDR3 coding sequence is TGTGCCAACAGTTATGTGGTTGGGGGGAGATGGGGCACCGGGGAGCTGTTTTTT. This encodes CANSYVVGGRWGTGELFF.

The table lists this clonotype with a few counts. A junction end diverges from the germline sequence, so it may reflect a read error. The chain is built from TRBV20-1 and TRBJ2-4; D perhaps matches TRBD1 (8 bases). This CDR3 spans 15 amino acids. Germline-derived CDR1 and CDR2 are DFQATT and SNEGSKA (reference sequence). The DNA of the CDR3 is TGCAATGCTAGAGCTACAGGTTGGACAGGGAGGGATCAGTACTTC. Amino acids: CNARATGWTGRDQYF.

The chain joins TRBV6-6 to TRBJ2-3, with D unresolved. The CDR3 spans 16 residues. The V end lost 2 bases, the J end lost 7 bases, and 19 bases lay between the germline ends. Germline CDR1 is MNHNY and CDR2 is SVGAGI (reference sequence). CDR3 nucleotides: TGTGCCAGCAGTTACATGGTTGGGGTAGCCAGGTATACGCAGTATTTT. Translating it yields CASSYMVGVARYTQYF.

As concerns this clonotype: Its ends do not fully match the called genes, so a read error is possible. This rearrangement joins TRBV11-1 to TRBJ2-1; D tentatively fits TRBD1 or TRBD2 (6 bases each). Germline lookup yields CDR1 SGHAT and CDR2 FQDESV (reference sequence). This CDR3 is 16 amino acids long. The CDR3 DNA sequence: TGTGTCAGCAGCTTGGTGGCGGGACACTCATACAATGAGCAGTTCTTC. Amino acid sequence: CVSSLVAGHSYNEQFF.

To note about this clonotype: One end of the junction varies from germline; a read error may be responsible. The chain carries TRBV4-2 and TRBJ2-1; D tentatively fits TRBD1 or TRBD2 (5 bases each). Germline values: CDR1 LGHNA, CDR2 YNFKEQ. The CDR3 runs to 14 residues. The CDR3 here is CASSIGRGSPEQFF. The CDR3 region has the DNA TGTGCCAGCAGCATCGGCCGGGGCTCCCCCGAGCAATTCTTC.

About this clonotype: Because the CDR3 is missing its conserved closing phenylalanine or tryptophan, this is likely a read error. The V call is TRBV20-1, the J call TRBJ2-3; D remains unclear. The CDR3 loop spans 12 amino acids. Germline values: CDR1 DFQATT, CDR2 SNEGSKA (reference sequence). The CDR3 DNA sequence: TGCAGTGCTATAACATCCACAGATACACAGTATTCT. It yields the protein CSAITSTDTQYS.

In this sample, this clonotype turned up once. The chain has TRBV1 and TRBJ2-7; TRBD2 is the table's D call and was not checked against the DNA. TRBV1 is given as a pseudogene. CDR3 length: 17 amino acids. The CDR3 loop is CTSSARKVSGKTYEQYF. The CDR3 nucleotides read TGCACCAGCAGTGCAAGGAAGGTTAGCGGAAAGACCTACGAGCAGTACTTC.

Notes on this clonotype: The CDR3 does not end in the conserved phenylalanine or tryptophan, so this is likely a read error. The V call is TRBV6-1, the J call TRBJ2-5; a weak D match, TRBD1 (6 bases). This CDR3 is 14 amino acids long. Germline CDR1 is MNHNS and CDR2 is SASEGT. V lost 6 bases and J 5 bases, leaving 16 bases between the germline ends. The CDR3 protein is CASSTTGRLETQYL. DNA for the CDR3: TGTGCCAGCAGCACTACAGGGCGGCTGGAGACCCAGTACCTC.

This clonotype was detected only once. The rearrangement links TRBV12-3 or TRBV12-4 to TRBJ1-1; D uncertain. The CDR3 sequence is 13 residues long. Trimming shortened V by 3 bases and J by 3 bases, and 8 bases separated the two germline ends. CDR3 DNA sequence: TGTGCCAGCAGTTTTGGTATCTACACTGAAGCTTTCTTT. Translation gives CASSFGIYTEAFF.

This clonotype was found many times. The J gene is TRBJ1-1, the V gene TRBV20-1; D not resolved. V dropped 3 bases and J dropped 0 bases, with 8 bases sitting between them. The CDR3 runs to 13 residues. Germline V gene sequence: CDR1 DFQATT, CDR2 SNEGSKA (reference sequence). The CDR3 region is CSASRAMNTEAFF. DNA of the CDR3: TGCAGTGCTAGTCGAGCCATGAACACTGAAGCTTTCTTT.

The V call is TRBV28, the J call TRBJ1-5, with no clear D. CDR3 length equals 15 residues. Germline loops: CDR1 MDHEN, CDR2 SYDVKM. The V and J ends lost 6 bases and 4 bases respectively, with 16 bases between them. CDR3 coding DNA: TGTGCCAGCAGCGTATCTGCGCTGTCGAATCAGCCCCAGCATTTT. It is translated as CASSVSALSNQPQHF.

Comments on this clonotype: A read error may produce the germline difference seen at one junction end. The V and J genes are TRBV4-2 and TRBJ2-3; D might be TRBD2 (5 bases). The germline V gene has CDR1 LGHNA and CDR2 YNFKEQ. The CDR3 sequence is 18 residues long. The CDR3 DNA reads TGTGCCAGCAGCCCCGGCGAGGGATACGGGTGGAGCACAGATATGCAGTATTTT. It encodes CASSPGEGYGWSTDMQYF.

This clonotype was recorded at least ten times. The chain carries TRBV20-1 and TRBJ2-1; 8 bases are shared with TRBD2. Per germline, CDR1 DFQATT and CDR2 SNEGSKA (reference sequence). The CDR3 is 17 amino acids. V dropped 4 bases and J dropped 6; count of bases not matched to a gene: 17. The CDR3 coding sequence is TGCAGTGCTAAACTAGTGAGCGGGAGAGGGAAAGGCAATGAGCAGTTCTTC. This translates into CSAKLVSGRGKGNEQFF.

The rearrangement links TRBV12-3 or TRBV12-4 to TRBJ2-1; TRBD2 aligns across 12 bases. V trimming: 2 bases; J trimming: 6 bases; junction bases outside the gene matches: 2. The CDR3 sequence is 15 residues long. CDR3 region: CASSLSGLAGNEQFF. The CDR3 DNA reads TGTGCCAGCAGTTTATCGGGACTAGCGGGCAATGAGCAGTTCTTC.

Of note for this clonotype: Germline is not matched at one junction end, which may reflect a read error. The chain joins TRBV4-2 to TRBJ2-1; D may be TRBD2 (5 bases). CDR1 and CDR2 (germline): LGHNA, YNFKEQ. The CDR3 is made up of 15 amino acids. This chain's CDR3 is CASSQARGPSNEQFF. The CDR3 DNA sequence: TGTGCAAGCAGCCAAGCGAGAGGGCCTTCAAATGAGCAGTTCTTC.

A note on this clonotype: Germline and junction disagree at one end, which may indicate a read error. This chain connects TRBV12-3 or TRBV12-4 to TRBJ2-3; 7 bases line up with TRBD2. The CDR3 length is 17 residues. CDR3 coding DNA: TGTGGCAGCAGTTTCCTCTTTGTGCGGGAGTTAACAGATACGCAGTATTTT. It codes for CGSSFLFVRELTDTQYF.

This clonotype was found a few times. An end of the junction differs from the germline gene, which may be a read error. This chain uses TRBV11-2 with TRBJ2-7; D might be TRBD2 (5 bases). The J call is uncertain, as TRBJ2-1 better fits the DNA end. CDR1 is SGHAT, CDR2 FQNNGV, per germline. The CDR3 runs to 14 residues. Written as DNA, the CDR3 is TGTGCCAGTAGCTTAGAGCGGAGCTCCTACGAGCAGTTCTTC. Protein sequence: CASSLERSSYEQFF.

This clonotype was recorded a few times. This CDR3 reads CASSYSLGTSGRHEQFF. CDR3 nucleotide sequence: TGTGCCAGCAGTTACTCGCTAGGGACTAGCGGGAGACATGAGCAGTTCTTC. V gene TRBV6-5 combines with J gene TRBJ2-1; 14 bases are shared with TRBD2. Germline V gene sequence: CDR1 MNHEY, CDR2 SVGAGI. This CDR3 has 17 residues. The trim removed 0 bases at V and 8 bases at J, leaving 6 bases unmatched.

V gene TRBV20-1 combines with J gene TRBJ2-3; TRBD2 might be the D (5 bases). The CDR3 is made up of 15 amino acids. The germline V gene has CDR1 DFQATT and CDR2 SNEGSKA (reference sequence). The CDR3 protein is CSPAEGPWGTDTQYF. Written as DNA, the CDR3 is TGCAGCCCAGCGGAAGGGCCTTGGGGCACAGATACGCAGTATTTT.

By its share, this clonotype is medium-sized. V is TRBV11-1 and J is TRBJ1-6; D is ambiguous. CDR3 length equals 14 residues. V lost 3 bases, J lost 5 bases, and 8 bases lay in between. Germline V CDR1 and CDR2: SGHAT, FQDESV (reference sequence). The CDR3 region is CASSFSGHNSPLHF. DNA for the CDR3: TGTGCCAGCAGCTTCTCAGGACATAATTCACCCCTCCACTTT. The full variable domain, with the rest looked up from reference TRBV11-1 and TRBJ1-6, is EAEVAQSPRYKITEKSQAVAFWCDPISGHATLYWYRQILGQGPELLVQFQDESVVDDSQLPKDRFSAERLKGVDSTLKIQPAELGDSAMYLCASSFSGHNSPLHFGNGTRLTVT.

In this sample, this clonotype turned up a few times. This clone may be a read error of a much larger clone one base away. The V gene is TRBV4-1, the J gene TRBJ1-2; no clear D gene. V lost 4 bases to trimming and J lost 2 bases, with 20 bases between them. Germline CDR1 and CDR2: MGHRA and YSYEKL. The CDR3 runs to 17 residues. The chain's CDR3 is CASSPTMWGPLNYGYTF. CDR3 DNA sequence: TGCGCCAGCAGCCCAACCATGTGGGGTCCCCTAAACTATGGCTACACCTTC.